The source of this T cell receptor (beta chain) is a study of Graves' ophthalmopathy and Graves' hyperthyroidism. Beta-chain TCR CDR3 regions were amplified from RNA transcripts. A first-round RT-PCR used HTBI primers, followed by a second-round multiplex PCR. TCRdb used MiXCR to reprocess the multiplex PCR reads, holding one entry per CDR3 protein. The sample holds approximately 700,000 distinct CDR3 sequences, about 44% seen once. Additional autoimmune diseases, uncontrolled infections, pregnancy or lactation disqualified patients. With regard to this clonotype: A read error may explain this, as a much larger clone is one base away.

Sequencing was performed on peripheral blood. The sequence was collected from an adult man with Graves' ophthalmopathy.

The CDR3 protein is CVTSRDFNTHHEQYF. The CDR3 nucleotides are TGTGTCACCAGCAGAGATTTTAACACCCACCACGAGCAGTACTTC. This chain joins TRBV15 and TRBJ2-7; D is unresolved. Looked up from germline, CDR1 is LNHNV and CDR2 is YYDKDF (reference sequence). The CDR3 totals 15 residues.